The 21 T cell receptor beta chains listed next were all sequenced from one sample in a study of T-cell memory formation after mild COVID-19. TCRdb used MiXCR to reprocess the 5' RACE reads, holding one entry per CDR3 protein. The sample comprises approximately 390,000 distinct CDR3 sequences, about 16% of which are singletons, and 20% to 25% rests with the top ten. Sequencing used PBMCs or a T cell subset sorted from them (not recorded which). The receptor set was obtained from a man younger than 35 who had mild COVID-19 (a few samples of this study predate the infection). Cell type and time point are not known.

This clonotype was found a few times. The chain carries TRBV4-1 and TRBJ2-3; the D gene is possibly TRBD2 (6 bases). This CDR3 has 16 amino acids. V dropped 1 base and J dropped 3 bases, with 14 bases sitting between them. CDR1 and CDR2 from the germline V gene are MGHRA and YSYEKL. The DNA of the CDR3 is TGCGCCAGCAGCCAAGTCGCCGGGAGTACGACAGATACGCAGTATTTT. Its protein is CASSQVAGSTTDTQYF.

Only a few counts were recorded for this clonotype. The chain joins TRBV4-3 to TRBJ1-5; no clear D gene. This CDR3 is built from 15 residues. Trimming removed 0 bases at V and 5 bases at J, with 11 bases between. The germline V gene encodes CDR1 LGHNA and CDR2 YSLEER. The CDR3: CASSQDGRPYQPQHF. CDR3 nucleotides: TGCGCCAGCAGCCAAGACGGCAGACCCTATCAGCCCCAGCATTTT.

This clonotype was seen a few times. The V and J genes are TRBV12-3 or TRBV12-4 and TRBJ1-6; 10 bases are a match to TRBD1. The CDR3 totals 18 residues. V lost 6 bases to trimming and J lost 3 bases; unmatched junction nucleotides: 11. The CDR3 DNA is TGTGCCAGCAGGGCCCGAAGGGACAGGGGAATCTATAATTCACCCCTCCACTTT. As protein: CASRARRDRGIYNSPLHF.

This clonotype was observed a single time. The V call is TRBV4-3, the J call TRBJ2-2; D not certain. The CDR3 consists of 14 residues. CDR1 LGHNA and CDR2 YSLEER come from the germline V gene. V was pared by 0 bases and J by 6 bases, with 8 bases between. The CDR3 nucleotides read TGCGCCAGCAGCCAAGACTTAGTTCCCGGGGAGCTGTTTTTT. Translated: CASSQDLVPGELFF.

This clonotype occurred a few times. Written as DNA, the CDR3 is TGCGCCAGCAGCTTGGGGCAGAACGTCAATGAGCAGTTCTTC. It is translated as CASSLGQNVNEQFF. The rearrangement joins TRBV5-1 to TRBJ2-1; D gene unclear. The germline V gene has CDR1 SGHRS and CDR2 YFSETQ. The CDR3 consists of 14 residues. Trimming stripped 0 bases from V and 6 bases from J, with 10 bases between.

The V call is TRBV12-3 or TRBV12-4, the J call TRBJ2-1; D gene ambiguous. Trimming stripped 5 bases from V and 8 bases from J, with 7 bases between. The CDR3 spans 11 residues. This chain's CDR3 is CASSEFHEQFF. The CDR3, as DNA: TGTGCCAGCAGTGAATTCCATGAGCAGTTCTTC.

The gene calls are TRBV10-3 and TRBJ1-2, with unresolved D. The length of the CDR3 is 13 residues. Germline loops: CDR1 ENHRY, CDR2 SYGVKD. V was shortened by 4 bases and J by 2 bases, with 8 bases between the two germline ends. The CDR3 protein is CAISGQENYGYTF. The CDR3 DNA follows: TGTGCCATCAGTGGGCAGGAAAACTATGGCTACACCTTC.

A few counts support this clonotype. CDR3 in amino acids: CASSYGGSGNQPQHF. The CDR3, as DNA: TGTGCCAGCAGTTACGGAGGATCGGGCAATCAGCCCCAGCATTTT. The gene calls are TRBV6-2 or TRBV6-3 and TRBJ1-5; D gene unclear. Germline CDR1 and CDR2: MNHEY and SVGEGT. CDR3 length: 15 amino acids. The V end was cut by 2 bases, the J end by 2 bases, with 10 bases between.

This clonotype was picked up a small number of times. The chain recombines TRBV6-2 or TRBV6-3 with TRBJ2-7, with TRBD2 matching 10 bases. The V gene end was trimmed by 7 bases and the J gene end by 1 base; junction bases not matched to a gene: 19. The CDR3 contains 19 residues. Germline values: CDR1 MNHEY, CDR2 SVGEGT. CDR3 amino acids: CASTQPIGTSVYQSYEQYF. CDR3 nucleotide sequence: TGTGCCAGCACCCAACCAATCGGGACTAGCGTATACCAGTCCTACGAGCAGTACTTC.

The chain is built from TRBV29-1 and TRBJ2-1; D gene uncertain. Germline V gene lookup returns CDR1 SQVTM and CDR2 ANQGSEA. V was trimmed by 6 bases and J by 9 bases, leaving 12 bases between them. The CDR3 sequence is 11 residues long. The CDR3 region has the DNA TGCAGCGTCCCGACCTTAGGTGAGCAGTTCTTC. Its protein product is CSVPTLGEQFF.

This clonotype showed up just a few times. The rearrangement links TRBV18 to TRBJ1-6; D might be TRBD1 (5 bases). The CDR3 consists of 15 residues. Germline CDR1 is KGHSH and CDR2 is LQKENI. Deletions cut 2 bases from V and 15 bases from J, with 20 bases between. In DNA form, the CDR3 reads TGTGCCAGCTCACCAGACAGCTTCTTACCAAGGGGCCTCCACTTT. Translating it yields CASSPDSFLPRGLHF.

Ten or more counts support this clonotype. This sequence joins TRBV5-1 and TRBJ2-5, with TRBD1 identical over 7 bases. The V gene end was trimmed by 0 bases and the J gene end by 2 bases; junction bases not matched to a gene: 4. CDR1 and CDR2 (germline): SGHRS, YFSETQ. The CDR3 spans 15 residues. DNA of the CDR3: TGCGCCAGCAGCTTGGAAGGGGGCACTCAAGAGACCCAGTACTTC. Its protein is CASSLEGGTQETQYF.

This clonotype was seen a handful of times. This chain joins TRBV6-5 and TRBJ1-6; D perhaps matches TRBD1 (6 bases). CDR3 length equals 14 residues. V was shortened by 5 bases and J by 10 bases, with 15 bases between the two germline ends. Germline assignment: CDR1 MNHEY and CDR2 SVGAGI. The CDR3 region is CASSTRGGGSPLHF. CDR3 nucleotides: TGTGCCAGCAGTACCCGAGGGGGAGGATCACCCCTCCACTTT.

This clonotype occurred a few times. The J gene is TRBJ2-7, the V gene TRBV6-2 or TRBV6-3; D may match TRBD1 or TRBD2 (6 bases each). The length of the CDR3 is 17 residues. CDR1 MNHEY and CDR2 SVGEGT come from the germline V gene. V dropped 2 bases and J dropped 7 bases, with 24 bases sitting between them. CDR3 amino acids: CASSYHSGGGWNREQYF. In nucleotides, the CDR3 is TGTGCCAGCAGTTACCATTCCGGGGGCGGTTGGAATCGGGAGCAGTACTTC.

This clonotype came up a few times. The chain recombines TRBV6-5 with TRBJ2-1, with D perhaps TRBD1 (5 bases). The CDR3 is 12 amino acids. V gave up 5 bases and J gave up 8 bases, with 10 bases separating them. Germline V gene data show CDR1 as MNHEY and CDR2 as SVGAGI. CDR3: CASSNQGDEQFF. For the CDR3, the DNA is TGTGCCAGCAGTAATCAGGGCGATGAGCAGTTCTTC.

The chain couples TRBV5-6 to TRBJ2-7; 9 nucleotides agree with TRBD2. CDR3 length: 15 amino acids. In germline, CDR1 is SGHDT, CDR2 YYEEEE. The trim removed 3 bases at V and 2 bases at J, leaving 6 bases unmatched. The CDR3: CASSSTSGGAYEQYF. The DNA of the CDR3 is TGTGCCAGCAGCTCGACTAGCGGAGGGGCCTACGAGCAGTACTTC.

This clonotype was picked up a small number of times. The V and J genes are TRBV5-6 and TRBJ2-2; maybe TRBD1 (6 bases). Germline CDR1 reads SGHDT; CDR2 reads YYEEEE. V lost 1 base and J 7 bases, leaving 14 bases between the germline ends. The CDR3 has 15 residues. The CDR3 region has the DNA TGTGCCAGCAGCTTGATGGACAGACAGGACGGGGAGCTGTTTTTT. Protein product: CASSLMDRQDGELFF.

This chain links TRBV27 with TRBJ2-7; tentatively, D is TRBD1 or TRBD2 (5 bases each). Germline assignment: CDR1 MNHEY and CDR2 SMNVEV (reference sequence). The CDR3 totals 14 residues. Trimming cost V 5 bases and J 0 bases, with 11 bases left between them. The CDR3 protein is CASSPGPGSYEQYF. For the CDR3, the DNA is TGTGCCAGCAGTCCGGGGCCCGGCTCCTACGAGCAGTACTTC.

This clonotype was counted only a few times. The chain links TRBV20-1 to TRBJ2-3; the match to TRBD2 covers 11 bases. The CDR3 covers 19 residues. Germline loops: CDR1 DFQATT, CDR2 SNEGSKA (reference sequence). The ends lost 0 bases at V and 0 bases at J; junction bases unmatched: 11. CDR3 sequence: CSARDKGPRLAGSTDTQYF. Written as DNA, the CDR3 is TGCAGTGCTAGAGATAAGGGTCCTAGACTAGCGGGGAGCACAGATACGCAGTATTTT.

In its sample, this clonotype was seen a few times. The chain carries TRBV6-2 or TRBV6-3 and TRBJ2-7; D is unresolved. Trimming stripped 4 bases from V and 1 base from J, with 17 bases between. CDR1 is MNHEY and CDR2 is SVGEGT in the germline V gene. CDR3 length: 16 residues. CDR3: CASSFSPLTVSYEQYV. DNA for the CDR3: TGTGCCAGCAGTTTTTCGCCTCTGACCGTATCCTACGAGCAGTACGTC.

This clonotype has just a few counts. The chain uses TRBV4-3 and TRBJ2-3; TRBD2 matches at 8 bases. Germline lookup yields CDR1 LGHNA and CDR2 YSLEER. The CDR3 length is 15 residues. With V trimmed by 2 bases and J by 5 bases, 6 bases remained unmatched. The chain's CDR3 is CASSQSGGGIDTQYF. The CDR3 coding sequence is TGCGCCAGCAGCCAATCTGGCGGGGGGATAGATACGCAGTATTTT.